The T cell receptor beta chain described here comes from a study of T cell changes during pregnancy in multiple sclerosis. Germline V CDR1 and CDR2: SNHLY, FYNNEI. The CDR3 has 14 residues. With 3 bases removed from V and 4 bases from J, the gap between germline ends came to 11 bases. Sequencing was performed with immunoSEQ multiplex PCR; in TCRdb, only in-frame clones are kept and a portion is missing. The profile covers some 83,000 clones, with roughly nine tenths appearing a single time and roughly 4% taken by the ten largest. Material: PBMCs, obtained in the first trimester of pregnancy. This TCR came from a female donor in good health, serving as a control in a pregnancy study. Some clones in this sample may be carry-over from other donors' samples. The rearrangement uses TRBV2 and TRBJ2-3; D is unresolved. CDR3 sequence: CASSDYSSADTQYF. The CDR3 region has the DNA TGTGCCAGCAGTGATTACAGTAGTGCAGATACGCAGTATTTT.